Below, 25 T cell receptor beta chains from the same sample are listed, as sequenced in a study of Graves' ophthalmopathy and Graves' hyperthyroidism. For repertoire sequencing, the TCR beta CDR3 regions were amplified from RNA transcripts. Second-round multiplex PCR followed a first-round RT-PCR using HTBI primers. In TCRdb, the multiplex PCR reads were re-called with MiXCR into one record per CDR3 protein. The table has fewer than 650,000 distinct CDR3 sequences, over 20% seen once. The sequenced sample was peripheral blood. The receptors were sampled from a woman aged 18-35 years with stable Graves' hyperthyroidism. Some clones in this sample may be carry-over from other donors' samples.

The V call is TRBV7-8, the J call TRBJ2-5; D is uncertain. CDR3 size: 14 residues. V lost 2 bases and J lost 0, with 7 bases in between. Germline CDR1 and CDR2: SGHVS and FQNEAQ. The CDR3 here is CASSLITDQETQYF. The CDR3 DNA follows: TGTGCCAGCAGCTTAATAACAGACCAAGAGACCCAGTACTTC. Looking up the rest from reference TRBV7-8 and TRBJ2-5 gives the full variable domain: GAGVSQSPRYKVAKRGQDVALRCDPISGHVSLFWYQQALGQGPEFLTYFQNEAQLDKSGLPSDRFFAERPEGSVSTLKIQRTQQEDSAVYLCASSLITDQETQYFGPGTRLLVL.

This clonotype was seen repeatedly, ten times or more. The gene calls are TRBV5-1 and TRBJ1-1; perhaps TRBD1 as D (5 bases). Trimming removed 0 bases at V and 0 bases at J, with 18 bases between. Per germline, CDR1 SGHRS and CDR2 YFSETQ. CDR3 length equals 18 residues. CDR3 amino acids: CASSLGQGWGGLNTEAFF. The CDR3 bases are TGCGCCAGCAGCTTGGGTCAGGGATGGGGAGGGTTGAACACTGAAGCTTTCTTT.

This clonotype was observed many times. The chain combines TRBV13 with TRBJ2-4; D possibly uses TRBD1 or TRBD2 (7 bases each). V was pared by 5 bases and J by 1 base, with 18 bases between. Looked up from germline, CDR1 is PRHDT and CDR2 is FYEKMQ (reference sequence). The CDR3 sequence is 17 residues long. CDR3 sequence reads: CASSTQGGEAAKNIQYF. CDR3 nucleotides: TGTGCCAGCAGCACCCAGGGGGGGGAGGCGGCCAAAAACATTCAGTACTTC.

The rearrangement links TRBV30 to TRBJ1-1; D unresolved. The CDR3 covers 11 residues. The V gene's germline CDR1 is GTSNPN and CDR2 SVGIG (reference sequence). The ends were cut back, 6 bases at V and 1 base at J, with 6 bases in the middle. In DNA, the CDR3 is TGTGCCTGCCGAGAGAACACTGAAGCTTTCTTT. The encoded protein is CACRENTEAFF.

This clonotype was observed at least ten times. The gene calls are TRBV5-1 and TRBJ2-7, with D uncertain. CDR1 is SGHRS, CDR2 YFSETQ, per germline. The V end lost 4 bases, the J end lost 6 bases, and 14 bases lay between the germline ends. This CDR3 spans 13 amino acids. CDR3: CASSPQRSLEQYF. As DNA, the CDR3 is TGCGCCAGCAGCCCCCAACGATCCCTCGAGCAGTACTTC.

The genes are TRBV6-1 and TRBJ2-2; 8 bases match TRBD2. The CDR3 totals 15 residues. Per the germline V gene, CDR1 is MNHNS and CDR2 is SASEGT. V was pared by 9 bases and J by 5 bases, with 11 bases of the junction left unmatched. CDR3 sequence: CARLKAGEETGELFF. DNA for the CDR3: TGTGCCAGATTGAAAGCGGGAGAGGAGACCGGGGAGCTGTTTTTT.

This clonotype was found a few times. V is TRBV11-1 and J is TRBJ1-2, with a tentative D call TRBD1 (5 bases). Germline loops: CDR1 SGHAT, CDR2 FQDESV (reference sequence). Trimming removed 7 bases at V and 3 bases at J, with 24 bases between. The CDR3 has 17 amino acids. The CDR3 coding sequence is TGTGCCAGCACGTATTCAAAGGGGCAGGGCGATTACTATGGCTACACCTTC. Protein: CASTYSKGQGDYYGYTF.

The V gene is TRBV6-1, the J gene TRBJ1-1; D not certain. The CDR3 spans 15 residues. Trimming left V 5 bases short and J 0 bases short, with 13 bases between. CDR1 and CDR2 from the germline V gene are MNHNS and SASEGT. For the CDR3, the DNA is TGTGCCAGCAGTAAACAATCACCCCTGAACACTGAAGCTTTCTTT. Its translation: CASSKQSPLNTEAFF.

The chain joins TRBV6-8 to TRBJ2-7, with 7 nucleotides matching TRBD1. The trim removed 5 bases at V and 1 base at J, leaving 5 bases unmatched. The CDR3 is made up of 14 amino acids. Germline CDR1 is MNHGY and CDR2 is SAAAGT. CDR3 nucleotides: TGTGCCAGCAGTGCGGACAGGAGGTCCTACGAGCAGTACTTC. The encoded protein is CASSADRRSYEQYF.

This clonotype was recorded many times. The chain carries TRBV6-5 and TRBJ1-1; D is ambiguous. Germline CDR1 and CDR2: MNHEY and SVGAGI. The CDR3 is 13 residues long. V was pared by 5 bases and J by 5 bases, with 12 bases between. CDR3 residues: CASSPQLGTEAFF. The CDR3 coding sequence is TGTGCCAGCAGTCCCCAGTTGGGTACTGAAGCTTTCTTT.

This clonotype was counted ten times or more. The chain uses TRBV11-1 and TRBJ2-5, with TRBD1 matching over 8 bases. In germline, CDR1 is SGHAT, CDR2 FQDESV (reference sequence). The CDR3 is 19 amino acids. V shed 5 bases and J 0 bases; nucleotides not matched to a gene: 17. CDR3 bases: TGTGCCAGCAGCCCCACCGGACAGGGAAGAAGGGGGTACCAAGAGACCCAGTACTTC. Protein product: CASSPTGQGRRGYQETQYF. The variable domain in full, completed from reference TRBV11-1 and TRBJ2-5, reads EAEVAQSPRYKITEKSQAVAFWCDPISGHATLYWYRQILGQGPELLVQFQDESVVDDSQLPKDRFSAERLKGVDSTLKIQPAELGDSAMYLCASSPTGQGRRGYQETQYFGPGTRLLVL.

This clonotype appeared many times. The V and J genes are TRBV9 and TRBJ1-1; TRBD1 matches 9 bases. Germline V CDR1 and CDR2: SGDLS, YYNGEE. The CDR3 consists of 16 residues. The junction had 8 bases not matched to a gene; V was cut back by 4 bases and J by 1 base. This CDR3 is CASSLGTGLTNTEAFF. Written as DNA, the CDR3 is TGTGCCAGCAGCCTCGGGACAGGGCTGACGAACACTGAAGCTTTCTTT.

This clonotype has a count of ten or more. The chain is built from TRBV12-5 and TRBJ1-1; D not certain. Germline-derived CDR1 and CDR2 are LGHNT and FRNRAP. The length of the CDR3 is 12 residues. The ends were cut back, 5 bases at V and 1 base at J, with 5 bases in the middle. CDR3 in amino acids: CASGRGNTEAFF. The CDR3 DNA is TGTGCTAGTGGTCGAGGGAACACTGAAGCTTTCTTT.

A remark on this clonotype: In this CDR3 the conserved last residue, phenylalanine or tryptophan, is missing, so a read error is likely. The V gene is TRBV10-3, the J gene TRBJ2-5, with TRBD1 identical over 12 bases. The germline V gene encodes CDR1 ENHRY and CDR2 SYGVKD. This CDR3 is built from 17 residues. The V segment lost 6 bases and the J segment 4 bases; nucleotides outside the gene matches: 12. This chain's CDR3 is CAISSGTGGPKGETQYL. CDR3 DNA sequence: TGTGCCATCAGCTCCGGGACAGGGGGCCCTAAAGGAGAGACCCAGTACCTC.

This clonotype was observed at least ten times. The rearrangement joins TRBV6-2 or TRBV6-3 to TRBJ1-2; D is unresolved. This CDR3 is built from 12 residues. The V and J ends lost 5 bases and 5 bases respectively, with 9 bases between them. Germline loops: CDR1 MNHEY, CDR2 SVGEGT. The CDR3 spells CASSRPGYGYTF. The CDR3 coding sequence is TGTGCCAGCAGTCGCCCGGGTTATGGCTACACCTTC.

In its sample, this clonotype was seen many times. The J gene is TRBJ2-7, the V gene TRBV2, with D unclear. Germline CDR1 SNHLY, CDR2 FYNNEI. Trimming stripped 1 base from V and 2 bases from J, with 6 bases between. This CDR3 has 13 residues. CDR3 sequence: CASSEGGTYEQYF. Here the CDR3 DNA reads TGTGCCAGCAGTGAAGGGGGTACCTACGAGCAGTACTTC.

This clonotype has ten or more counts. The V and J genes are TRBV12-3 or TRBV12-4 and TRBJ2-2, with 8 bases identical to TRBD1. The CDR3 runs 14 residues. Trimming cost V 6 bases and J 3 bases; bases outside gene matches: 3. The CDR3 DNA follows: TGTGCCAGCAGCCTGACAGGGGACACCGGGGAGCTGTTTTTT. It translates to CASSLTGDTGELFF.

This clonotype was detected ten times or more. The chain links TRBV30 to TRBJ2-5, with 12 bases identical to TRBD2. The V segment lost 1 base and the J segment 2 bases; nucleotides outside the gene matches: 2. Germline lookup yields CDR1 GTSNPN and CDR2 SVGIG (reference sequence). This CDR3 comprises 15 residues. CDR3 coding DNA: TGTGCCTGGAGTGCACTAGCGGGGGGTCAAGAGACCCAGTACTTC. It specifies CAWSALAGGQETQYF.

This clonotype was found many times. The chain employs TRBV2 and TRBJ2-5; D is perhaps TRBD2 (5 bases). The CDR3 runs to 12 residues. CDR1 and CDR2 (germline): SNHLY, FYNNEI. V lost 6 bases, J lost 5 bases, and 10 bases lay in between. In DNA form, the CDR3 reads TGTGCCAGCAGCGGGATTAAGGAGACCCAGTACTTC. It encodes CASSGIKETQYF. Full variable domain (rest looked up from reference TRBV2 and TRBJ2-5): EPEVTQTPSHQVTQMGQEVILRCVPISNHLYFYWYRQILGQKVEFLVSFYNNEISEKSEIFDDQFSVERPDGSNFTLKIRSTKLEDSAMYFCASSGIKETQYFGPGTRLLVL.

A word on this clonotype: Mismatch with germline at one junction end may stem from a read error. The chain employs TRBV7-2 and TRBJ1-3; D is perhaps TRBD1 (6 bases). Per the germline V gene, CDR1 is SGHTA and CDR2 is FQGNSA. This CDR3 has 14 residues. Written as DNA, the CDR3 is TGTGTCAGCAGCTTAGGGGGTTCTGGAAACACCATATATTTT. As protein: CVSSLGGSGNTIYF.

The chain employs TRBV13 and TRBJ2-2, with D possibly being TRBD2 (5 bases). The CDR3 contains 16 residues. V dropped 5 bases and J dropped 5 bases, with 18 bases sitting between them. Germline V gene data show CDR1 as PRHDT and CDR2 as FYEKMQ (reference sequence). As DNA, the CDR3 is TGTGCCAGCAGCCGGCGGTACATCCGAGGGACCGGGGAGCTGTTTTTT. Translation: CASSRRYIRGTGELFF.

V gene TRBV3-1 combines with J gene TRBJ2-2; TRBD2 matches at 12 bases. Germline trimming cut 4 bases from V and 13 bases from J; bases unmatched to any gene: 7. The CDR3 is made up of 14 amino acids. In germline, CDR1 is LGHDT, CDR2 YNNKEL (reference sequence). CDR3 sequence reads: CASSPRTSGVGLFF. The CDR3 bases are TGTGCCAGCAGCCCCAGGACTAGCGGGGTGGGGCTGTTTTTT.

The CDR3 loop reads CASRSTGLPNTEAFF. Here the CDR3 DNA reads TGTGCCAGCCGATCGACCGGGCTGCCGAACACTGAAGCTTTCTTT. The chain has TRBV12-3 or TRBV12-4 and TRBJ1-1; D is undetermined. Trimming took off 8 bases at V and 1 base at J, with 17 bases between the two ends. The CDR3 spans 15 residues.

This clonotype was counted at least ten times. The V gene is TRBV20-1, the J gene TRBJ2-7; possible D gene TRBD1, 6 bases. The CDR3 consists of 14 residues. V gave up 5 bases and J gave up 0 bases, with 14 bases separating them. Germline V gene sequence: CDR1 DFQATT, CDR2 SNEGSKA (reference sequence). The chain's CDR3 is CSALKGDTSYEQYF. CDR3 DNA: TGCAGTGCTTTGAAGGGGGACACCTCCTACGAGCAGTACTTC.

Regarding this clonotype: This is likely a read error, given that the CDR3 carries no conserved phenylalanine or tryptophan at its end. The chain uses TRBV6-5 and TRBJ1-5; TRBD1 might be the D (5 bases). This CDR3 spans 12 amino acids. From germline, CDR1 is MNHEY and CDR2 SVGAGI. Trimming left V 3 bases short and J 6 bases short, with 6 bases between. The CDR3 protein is CASSYGGQPQHY. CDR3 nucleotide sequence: TGTGCCAGCAGTTATGGGGGTCAGCCCCAGCATTAT.